One sample yielded the 18 T cell receptor beta chains listed below, sequenced in a study of cytomegalovirus exposure and HLA in healthy donors (dated by TCRdb to 2017 to 2019). The protocol used for the library was the immunoSEQ multiplex PCR assay. The multiplex PCR relied on a mix of 60 forward primers for TCR Vbeta segments and 13 reverse primers for TCR Jbeta segments. Here the immuneACCESS table is served through TCRdb, limited to in-frame sequences with V and J called. Missing clones are a known gap in these copies; in checked studies unresolved V genes cover under half, and the rest lacks a known reason. The sample table holds 110,000 or so clones, of which approximately 80% were seen once. About 5% of the sample lies in the top ten. The source material was PBMCs. The source of these receptors is a woman aged 30 to 39 in good health and CMV-seropositive.

V is TRBV4-1 and J is TRBJ1-5; D call uncertain. Germline V gene sequence: CDR1 MGHRA, CDR2 YSYEKL. V lost 1 base and J lost 1, with 5 bases in between. The CDR3 covers 14 residues. The CDR3, as DNA: TGCGCCAGCAGCCAAGGACACAGCAATCAGCCCCAGCATTTT. Amino acids: CASSQGHSNQPQHF.

The genes are TRBV5-5 and TRBJ2-7; D call uncertain. The CDR3 extends over 12 amino acids. Germline-derived CDR1 and CDR2 are SGHKS and YYEKEE (reference sequence). V lost 0 bases to trimming and J lost 7 bases, with 8 bases between them. The CDR3 region has the DNA TGTGCCAGCAGCTTGGTGGCTTGGGAGCAGTACTTC. It codes for CASSLVAWEQYF.

The chain recombines TRBV5-1 with TRBJ2-3; D unresolved. Trimming shortened V by 4 bases and J by 0 bases, and 6 bases separated the two germline ends. The CDR3 has 13 amino acids. Germline values: CDR1 SGHRS, CDR2 YFSETQ. The DNA of the CDR3 is TGCGCCAGCAGCGCGACTAGCACAGATACGCAGTATTTT. Amino acid sequence: CASSATSTDTQYF.

The chain links TRBV18 to TRBJ1-2; no clear D. This CDR3 has 13 amino acids. V lost 6 bases and J 4 bases, leaving 12 bases between the germline ends. Germline CDR1 KGHSH, CDR2 LQKENI. CDR3 region: CASSPNSIYGYTF. The CDR3 DNA is TGTGCCAGCTCTCCCAACAGCATCTATGGCTACACCTTC.

This clone occurred a few times. The J gene is TRBJ2-7, the V gene TRBV25-1; 9 nucleotides align to TRBD1. This CDR3 contains 15 residues. Per germline, CDR1 MGHDK and CDR2 SYGVNS. Germline trimming cut 6 bases from V and 6 bases from J; bases unmatched to any gene: 12. CDR3 sequence (DNA): TGTGCCAGCAGGCCGAACAGGGGGCTCTGGAGCGAGCAGTACTTC. Translated, it gives CASRPNRGLWSEQYF.

This sequence joins TRBV25-1 and TRBJ1-2; no clear D gene. CDR3 length: 12 residues. Trimming pared 3 bases from V and 5 bases from J, leaving 7 bases between. In germline, CDR1 is MGHDK, CDR2 SYGVNS. The CDR3 DNA follows: TGTGCCAGCAGTGATCCCCTGTATGGCTACACCTTC. Translated, it gives CASSDPLYGYTF.

In the case of this clone: This sample also contains other DNA sequences that code for the same CDR3. The chain uses TRBV6-5 and TRBJ1-5, with D unresolved. The CDR3 extends over 15 amino acids. The germline V gene has CDR1 MNHEY and CDR2 SVGAGI. V lost 0 bases and J 1 base, leaving 7 bases between the germline ends. DNA of the CDR3: TGTGCCAGCAGTTACTCGAGAGGGAGCAATCAGCCCCAGCATTTT. Protein product: CASSYSRGSNQPQHF.

V is TRBV9 and J is TRBJ1-6; 7 bases fit TRBD1. The CDR3 extends over 17 amino acids. V was pared by 4 bases and J by 8 bases, with 15 bases of the junction left unmatched. CDR1 is SGDLS, CDR2 YYNGEE, per germline. In DNA form, the CDR3 reads TGTGCCAGCAGCCCCCAGGGGGAAGGCAGTTTGTATTCACCCCTCCACTTT. Translating it yields CASSPQGEGSLYSPLHF.

The gene calls are TRBV4-2 and TRBJ2-3; TRBD2 matches at 9 bases. Germline V lookup: CDR1 LGHNA, CDR2 YNFKEQ. V shed 4 bases and J 4 bases; nucleotides not matched to a gene: 6. CDR3 length: 15 amino acids. The CDR3 reads CASSLAGVSADTQYF. Written as DNA, the CDR3 is TGTGCCAGCAGCCTAGCGGGGGTATCGGCAGATACGCAGTATTTT.

The chain combines TRBV5-4 with TRBJ2-6; 10 positions match TRBD1. Per the germline V gene, CDR1 is SGHNT and CDR2 is YYREEE (reference sequence). The V segment lost 0 bases and the J segment 4 bases; nucleotides outside the gene matches: 1. This CDR3 is built from 16 residues. CDR3 in DNA: TGTGCCAGCAGCTTGGGGGGACAGGGGGGGGCCAACGTCCTGACTTTC. The encoded protein is CASSLGGQGGANVLTF.

This chain links TRBV10-3 with TRBJ2-5; D is perhaps TRBD1 (6 bases). Germline-derived CDR1 and CDR2 are ENHRY and SYGVKD. This CDR3 spans 14 amino acids. The V end lost 10 bases, the J end lost 4 bases, and 19 bases lay between the germline ends. CDR3 in DNA: TGTGCCAGTTCCGGGACACCGCAGTCAGAGACCCAGTACTTC. Translated, it gives CASSGTPQSETQYF.

This chain uses TRBV7-9 with TRBJ1-5; D ambiguous. V was shortened by 5 bases and J by 9 bases, with 11 bases between the two germline ends. Germline V lookup: CDR1 SEHNR, CDR2 FQNEAQ (reference sequence). CDR3 length equals 12 residues. The CDR3: CASSPNPGPQHF. CDR3 DNA sequence: TGTGCCAGCAGCCCGAATCCGGGGCCCCAGCATTTT.

This chain connects TRBV14 to TRBJ2-3, with a tentative D call TRBD2 (6 bases). CDR3 length: 16 amino acids. Deletions cut 2 bases from V and 2 bases from J, with 14 bases between. Germline CDR1 reads SGHDN; CDR2 reads FVKESK. CDR3 in amino acids: CASSQRRGSFTDTQYF. CDR3 DNA sequence: TGTGCCAGCAGCCAACGACGGGGGTCCTTCACAGATACGCAGTATTTT.

The chain couples TRBV4-1 to TRBJ1-5; 9 bases map to TRBD1. The CDR3 covers 13 residues. The V and J ends lost 4 bases and 8 bases, in that order; junction bases with no gene match: 3. Germline CDR1 and CDR2: MGHRA and YSYEKL. In DNA form, the CDR3 reads TGCGCCAGCAGCCCGGACAGGGGTGAGCCCCAGCATTTT. It specifies CASSPDRGEPQHF.

The rearrangement uses TRBV2 and TRBJ1-3; maybe TRBD1 (5 bases). Germline CDR1 SNHLY, CDR2 FYNNEI. With 4 bases removed from V and 5 bases from J, the gap between germline ends came to 9 bases. The CDR3 totals 13 residues. The CDR3 region has the DNA TGTGCCAGCAGTGTGGCAGGGAGAAACACCATATATTTT. This sequence encodes CASSVAGRNTIYF.

The CDR3 here is CASKLLRDRDDEQYF. CDR3 nucleotides: TGTGCCAGCAAATTACTCCGGGACAGGGATGACGAGCAGTACTTC. V gene TRBV6-6 combines with J gene TRBJ2-7; 9 bases are shared with TRBD1. Germline trimming cut 7 bases from V and 5 bases from J; bases unmatched to any gene: 12. The CDR3 sequence is 15 residues long. From germline, CDR1 is MNHNY and CDR2 SVGAGI (reference sequence).

This clone is a singleton in its sample. CDR3 residues: CASSLDSNYEQYF. The CDR3 DNA sequence: TGTGCCAGCAGCCTAGACAGTAACTACGAGCAGTACTTC. This chain uses TRBV6-5 with TRBJ2-7; a possible D gene is TRBD1 (5 bases). There are 13 residues in the CDR3. Per the germline V gene, CDR1 is MNHEY and CDR2 is SVGAGI. Between the trimmed V and J ends, which lost 6 bases and 3 bases, there was a span of 12 bases.

The chain employs TRBV6-1 and TRBJ1-6, with TRBD1 matching over 7 bases. Germline V lookup: CDR1 MNHNS, CDR2 SASEGT. The CDR3 is 17 amino acids. V lost 4 bases, J lost 5 bases, and 11 bases stayed unmatched. The CDR3 protein is CASSVPEGGLNNSPLHF. The DNA of the CDR3 is TGTGCCAGCAGTGTCCCCGAAGGGGGCCTCAATAATTCACCCCTCCACTTT.